Following are 32 T cell receptor beta chains from one sample sequenced in a study of T cell repertoires in cytomegalovirus infection. TCRdb processed the reads anew with MiXCR; each CDR3 protein has one entry. The sample contains roughly 300,000 distinct CDR3 sequences, roughly a quarter of which appear only once. Sequenced sample: PBMCs. Source of these receptors: a human donor in good health (CMV status not recorded). Some clones in this sample may be carry-over from other donors' samples.

V and J are TRBV10-3 and TRBJ1-5; no definite D call. The CDR3 length is 13 residues. Deletions cut 0 bases from V and 5 bases from J, with 5 bases between. From germline, CDR1 is ENHRY and CDR2 SYGVKD. The CDR3: CAISESKDQPQHF. The CDR3 DNA follows: TGTGCCATCAGTGAGTCAAAGGATCAGCCCCAGCATTTT.

V usage is TRBV20-1 and J usage is TRBJ2-2; D is possibly TRBD2 (5 bases). Germline V gene data show CDR1 as DFQATT and CDR2 as SNEGSKA (reference sequence). V gave up 3 bases and J gave up 0 bases, with 8 bases separating them. There are 14 residues in the CDR3. The CDR3 DNA sequence: TGCAGTGCTAGTGACGGGGCGAACACCGGGGAGCTGTTTTTT. As protein: CSASDGANTGELFF.

This clonotype has just a few counts. This chain uses TRBV2 with TRBJ1-5; the D is unclear. V lost 2 bases and J 5 bases, leaving 10 bases between the germline ends. Germline V gene sequence: CDR1 SNHLY, CDR2 FYNNEI. The CDR3 covers 14 residues. In DNA form, the CDR3 reads TGTGCCAGCAGTGAACAAGGGCCCGATCAGCCCCAGCATTTT. Its protein product is CASSEQGPDQPQHF.

V gene TRBV7-2 combines with J gene TRBJ2-1, with 8 nucleotides matching TRBD2. CDR3 length: 14 amino acids. The junction had 9 bases not matched to a gene; V was cut back by 4 bases and J by 10 bases. The V gene's germline CDR1 is SGHTA and CDR2 FQGNSA. The CDR3 nucleotides read TGTGCCAGCAGCTCGGGACTAGACAGAGGGGAGCAGTTCTTC. Residues: CASSSGLDRGEQFF.

The chain carries TRBV7-9 and TRBJ2-1; TRBD1 agrees at 9 bases. V was pared by 5 bases and J by 15 bases, with 11 bases of the junction left unmatched. CDR1 is SEHNR and CDR2 is FQNEAQ in the germline V gene (reference sequence). The CDR3 extends over 13 amino acids. CDR3 nucleotides: TGTGCCAGCAGCACCCAATCCGGGACAGGGTTGTTCTTC. This translates into CASSTQSGTGLFF.

The chain uses TRBV19 and TRBJ2-7; D call uncertain. The ends were cut back, 3 bases at V and 7 bases at J, with 13 bases in the middle. The germline V gene has CDR1 LNHDA and CDR2 SQIVND (reference sequence). The CDR3 is 13 residues long. CDR3 nucleotides: TGTGCCAGTAGTATGTTGACGACTGGGGAGCAGTACTTC. Its protein product is CASSMLTTGEQYF.

The chain joins TRBV2 to TRBJ2-2; 8 bases match TRBD1. CDR1 and CDR2 from the germline V gene are SNHLY and FYNNEI. The ends lost 7 bases at V and 2 bases at J; junction bases unmatched: 3. The CDR3 loop spans 14 amino acids. This CDR3 reads CASKDRVNTGELFF. CDR3 bases: TGTGCCAGCAAGGACAGGGTAAACACCGGGGAGCTGTTTTTT.

A few counts support this clonotype. This chain links TRBV6-6 with TRBJ1-5; a weak D match, TRBD1 (5 bases). In germline, CDR1 is MNHNY, CDR2 SVGAGI (reference sequence). The CDR3 totals 14 residues. V was trimmed by 6 bases and J by 0 bases, leaving 9 bases between them. The CDR3 protein is CASRKQVSNQPQHF. In DNA, the CDR3 is TGTGCCAGCAGGAAACAGGTTAGCAATCAGCCCCAGCATTTT.

This clonotype was seen more than once but under ten times. The genes are TRBV12-3 or TRBV12-4 and TRBJ1-1; TRBD1 is a possible D gene (5 bases). V dropped 6 bases and J dropped 6 bases, with 11 bases sitting between them. CDR3 size: 12 residues. The CDR3 DNA reads as TGTGCCAGCAGGCCGGGACCCTCTGAAGCTTTCTTT. Amino acids: CASRPGPSEAFF.

The V gene is TRBV7-2, the J gene TRBJ2-7; 12 positions agree with TRBD2. V shed 2 bases and J 4 bases; nucleotides not matched to a gene: 3. The germline V gene has CDR1 SGHTA and CDR2 FQGNSA. The CDR3 consists of 15 residues. The CDR3 DNA reads as TGTGCCAGCAGCTTACTAGCGGGAGGGGGTTACGAGCAGTACGTC. It yields the protein CASSLLAGGGYEQYV.

The V gene is TRBV20-1, the J gene TRBJ2-5, with a possible D match to TRBD2 (6 bases). The CDR3 covers 14 residues. Germline CDR1 reads DFQATT; CDR2 reads SNEGSKA (reference sequence). CDR3 in DNA: TGCAACCCCTTCAACCCGGGAGCTCAAGAGACCCAGTACTTC. Protein sequence: CNPFNPGAQETQYF.

V gene TRBV20-1 combines with J gene TRBJ2-1; maybe TRBD2 (5 bases). The germline CDR1 and CDR2 sequences are DFQATT and SNEGSKA (reference sequence). V dropped 7 bases and J dropped 0 bases, with 16 bases sitting between them. CDR3 length equals 15 residues. The CDR3 DNA is TGCAGTGTCCCTCTGCAGCGGAACTCCTACAATGAGCAGTTCTTC. Protein sequence: CSVPLQRNSYNEQFF.

The gene calls are TRBV11-2 and TRBJ2-1; TRBD1 might be the D (6 bases). The CDR3 has 17 residues. V lost 5 bases to trimming and J lost 9 bases, with 26 bases between them. Germline CDR1 reads SGHAT; CDR2 reads FQNNGV. CDR3: CASSRTASLLGLGEQFF. The CDR3 bases are TGTGCCAGCAGCCGGACAGCCTCCTTATTAGGACTGGGTGAGCAGTTCTTC.

This clonotype showed up just a few times. The rearrangement links TRBV5-1 to TRBJ1-5; no reliable D call. The germline V gene encodes CDR1 SGHRS and CDR2 YFSETQ. This CDR3 has 14 residues. The V end was cut by 0 bases, the J end by 1 base, with 5 bases between. CDR3 sequence: CASSLAPSNQPQHF. The DNA of the CDR3 is TGCGCCAGCAGCTTGGCCCCAAGCAATCAGCCCCAGCATTTT.

This clonotype appeared a few times. The chain is built from TRBV9 and TRBJ1-4, with D possibly being TRBD1 (6 bases). CDR1 is SGDLS, CDR2 YYNGEE, per germline. The CDR3 runs to 17 residues. V was shortened by 0 bases and J by 4 bases, with 16 bases between the two germline ends. CDR3 coding DNA: TGTGCCAGCAGCGTAGAGCCTCCGGGACACCGTAATGAAAAACTGTTTTTT. Translated, it gives CASSVEPPGHRNEKLFF.

In nucleotides, the CDR3 is TGTGCTAGTGGTAGCGGGACAGGGAGCTACAATGAGCAGTTCTTC. Its protein is CASGSGTGSYNEQFF. The chain has TRBV12-5 and TRBJ2-1; 9 positions agree with TRBD1. From germline, CDR1 is LGHNT and CDR2 FRNRAP. The V segment lost 5 bases and the J segment 3 bases; nucleotides outside the gene matches: 5. The CDR3 is 15 residues long.

The chain is built from TRBV6-2 or TRBV6-3 and TRBJ1-1; 7 bases line up with TRBD1. The V gene end was trimmed by 7 bases and the J gene end by 0 bases; junction bases not matched to a gene: 17. This CDR3 is built from 18 residues. The germline V gene has CDR1 MNHEY and CDR2 SVGEGT. CDR3 protein: CASTLNPAVQGMNTEAFF. CDR3 bases: TGTGCCAGCACCCTGAACCCAGCGGTACAGGGGATGAACACTGAAGCTTTCTTT.

The J gene is TRBJ2-3, the V gene TRBV20-1; D not resolved. Germline values: CDR1 DFQATT, CDR2 SNEGSKA (reference sequence). Trimming pared 1 base from V and 2 bases from J, leaving 4 bases between. The CDR3 loop spans 12 amino acids. The chain's CDR3 is CSARGATDTQYF. The CDR3 coding sequence is TGCAGTGCTAGAGGGGCCACAGATACGCAGTATTTT.

This clonotype has only a few counts. The chain has TRBV20-1 and TRBJ2-4, with a possible D match to TRBD2 (5 bases). From germline, CDR1 is DFQATT and CDR2 SNEGSKA (reference sequence). This CDR3 has 14 amino acids. In DNA, the CDR3 is TGCAGCACGTCGGACTCCCTAGCCAAAAACATTCAGTACTTC. It encodes CSTSDSLAKNIQYF.

This clonotype was detected ten times or more. The rearrangement joins TRBV7-3 to TRBJ2-1; the D is unclear. Trimming removed 5 bases at V and 2 bases at J, with 10 bases between. The V gene's germline CDR1 is SGHTA and CDR2 FQGTGA. The CDR3 totals 14 residues. CDR3: CASSPSRTYNEQFF. The CDR3 coding sequence is TGTGCCAGCAGCCCGAGCAGAACCTACAATGAGCAGTTCTTC.

The CDR3 protein is CSATGSADLAGANYEQYF. The CDR3 nucleotides read TGCAGTGCTACGGGAAGCGCAGATTTAGCGGGAGCCAACTACGAGCAGTACTTC. The chain employs TRBV20-1 and TRBJ2-7; 9 bases line up with TRBD2. In germline, CDR1 is DFQATT, CDR2 SNEGSKA (reference sequence). The CDR3 has 18 amino acids. V was clipped by 4 bases and J by 3 bases; unmatched bases: 19.

The chain joins TRBV7-6 to TRBJ1-5; D unresolved. Germline CDR1 reads SGHVS; CDR2 reads FNYEAQ. This CDR3 spans 13 amino acids. The V end was cut by 1 base, the J end by 8 bases, with 9 bases between. CDR3 residues: CASSLGVREPQHF. The CDR3, as DNA: TGTGCCAGCAGCTTAGGGGTTAGAGAGCCCCAGCATTTT.

This clonotype has more than one count but fewer than ten. The DNA for the CDR3 is TGCAGCGGCCGACAGGGGTTGGGTGAGCAGTTCTTC. It yields the protein CSGRQGLGEQFF. The V gene is TRBV29-1, the J gene TRBJ2-1; 8 bases agree with TRBD1. The germline V gene encodes CDR1 SQVTM and CDR2 ANQGSEA. This CDR3 spans 12 amino acids. V dropped 7 bases and J dropped 9; count of bases not matched to a gene: 8.

This clonotype was seen repeatedly, ten times or more. The chain uses TRBV7-3 and TRBJ1-1; D unclear. CDR3 length: 16 residues. Germline V gives CDR1 SGHTA, CDR2 FQGTGA. V gave up 5 bases and J gave up 6 bases, with 22 bases separating them. The CDR3 spells CASSQTGPRREAEAFF. CDR3 in DNA: TGTGCCAGCAGCCAAACCGGGCCGAGGAGGGAGGCTGAAGCTTTCTTT.

This clonotype was seen only a few times. This sequence joins TRBV7-9 and TRBJ1-1; D gene unclear. CDR3 length: 14 amino acids. The ends were cut back, 5 bases at V and 1 base at J, with 11 bases in the middle. Germline assignment: CDR1 SEHNR and CDR2 FQNEAQ (reference sequence). The CDR3 DNA follows: TGTGCCAGCAGCCGCGGGCTGGAGAACACTGAAGCTTTCTTT. As protein: CASSRGLENTEAFF.

Only a few counts were recorded for this clonotype. V gene TRBV23-1 combines with J gene TRBJ2-5; D gene ambiguous. TRBV23-1 is sorted into the ORF group, with uncertain function. This CDR3 is 14 amino acids long. Between the trimmed V and J ends, which lost 0 bases and 8 bases, there was a span of 13 bases. This CDR3 reads CASSQSSSNCTQYF. As DNA, the CDR3 is TGCGCCAGCAGTCAATCCTCCTCTAACTGTACCCAGTACTTC.

This clonotype showed up just a few times. J is TRBJ2-7 and V is TRBV28; D perhaps matches TRBD2 (5 bases). V lost 5 bases and J 4 bases, leaving 18 bases between the germline ends. CDR1 is MDHEN and CDR2 is SYDVKM in the germline V gene. CDR3 length: 15 amino acids. The CDR3 here is CASSNPPEGDYEQYF. The CDR3 DNA follows: TGTGCCAGCAGTAACCCGCCAGAGGGAGATTACGAGCAGTACTTC.

V and J are TRBV10-3 and TRBJ2-1; the D gene could be TRBD1 or TRBD2 (6 bases each). V was trimmed by 7 bases and J by 0 bases, leaving 10 bases between them. CDR1 is ENHRY, CDR2 SYGVKD, per germline. CDR3 length equals 14 residues. CDR3 in amino acids: CAINGGSSYNEQFF. CDR3 nucleotide sequence: TGTGCCATCAACGGGGGCAGCTCCTACAATGAGCAGTTCTTC.

This clonotype was detected a few times. V and J are TRBV7-9 and TRBJ2-7; D gene unclear. The germline V gene has CDR1 SEHNR and CDR2 FQNEAQ (reference sequence). V was clipped by 1 base and J by 3 bases, with 10 bases between them. CDR3 size: 14 residues. The CDR3 region is CASSLGPTIYEQYF. CDR3 DNA sequence: TGTGCCAGCAGCTTAGGTCCTACTATCTACGAGCAGTACTTC.

The chain couples TRBV19 to TRBJ2-3; perhaps TRBD2 as D (5 bases). Germline-derived CDR1 and CDR2 are LNHDA and SQIVND (reference sequence). V lost 7 bases, J lost 4 bases, and 12 bases lay in between. The CDR3 extends over 13 amino acids. The CDR3 region has the DNA TGTGCCAGTACCCGGCGGGTCGCAGATACGCAGTATTTT. Encoded protein: CASTRRVADTQYF.

J is TRBJ1-2 and V is TRBV7-9; weak D call: TRBD1 (6 bases). CDR3 length: 13 amino acids. Germline V lookup: CDR1 SEHNR, CDR2 FQNEAQ (reference sequence). Trimming cost V 6 bases and J 8 bases, with 16 bases left between them. This CDR3 reads CASRPTGMRGYTF. In DNA form, the CDR3 reads TGTGCCAGCAGACCTACAGGGATGCGCGGCTACACCTTC. The entire variable domain, with the rest obtained from reference TRBV7-9 and TRBJ1-2, is as follows: DTGVSQNPRHKITKRGQNVTFRCDPISEHNRLYWYRQTLGQGPEFLTYFQNEAQLEKSRLLSDRFSAERPKGSFSTLEIQRTEQGDSAMYLCASRPTGMRGYTFGSGTRLTVV.

This clonotype was observed a single time. The J gene is TRBJ1-4, the V gene TRBV7-3, with no clear D. Trimming pared 4 bases from V and 7 bases from J, leaving 22 bases between. CDR3 length: 17 amino acids. In germline, CDR1 is SGHTA, CDR2 FQGTGA. CDR3 sequence: CASSSLKAGTSGEKLFF. The CDR3 nucleotides read TGTGCCAGCAGCTCTCTCAAGGCAGGAACCTCCGGTGAAAAACTGTTTTTT.